Here is one T cell receptor (beta chain) with its context. Its antigen is not identified. The data were obtained in a study of siplizumab effects on memory and regulatory T cells. Study observations and caveats: About 75-97% of proliferating CD4+ or CD8+ clones had no assignable naive or memory phenotype.

Repertoires were generated with immunoSEQ multiplex PCR, while TCRdb's copy carries only in-frame clones and drops some. This sample yields 100,000 or so clones, of which 85% to 95% are seen a single time; approximately 0.32% belongs to the top ten. This CDR3 spans 17 amino acids. Per the germline V gene, CDR1 is LGHNA and CDR2 is YSLEER. With V trimmed by 3 bases and J by 7 bases, 11 bases remained unmatched. The chain uses TRBV4-3 and TRBJ2-1, with TRBD2 matching 11 bases. Sequencing used CD4+ T cells sorted from blood. The source of this sequence is a human donor in good health. CDR3: CASSQGILAGGYNEQFF. The CDR3 DNA is TGCGCCAGCAGCCAGGGAATTCTAGCGGGAGGCTATAATGAGCAGTTCTTC.